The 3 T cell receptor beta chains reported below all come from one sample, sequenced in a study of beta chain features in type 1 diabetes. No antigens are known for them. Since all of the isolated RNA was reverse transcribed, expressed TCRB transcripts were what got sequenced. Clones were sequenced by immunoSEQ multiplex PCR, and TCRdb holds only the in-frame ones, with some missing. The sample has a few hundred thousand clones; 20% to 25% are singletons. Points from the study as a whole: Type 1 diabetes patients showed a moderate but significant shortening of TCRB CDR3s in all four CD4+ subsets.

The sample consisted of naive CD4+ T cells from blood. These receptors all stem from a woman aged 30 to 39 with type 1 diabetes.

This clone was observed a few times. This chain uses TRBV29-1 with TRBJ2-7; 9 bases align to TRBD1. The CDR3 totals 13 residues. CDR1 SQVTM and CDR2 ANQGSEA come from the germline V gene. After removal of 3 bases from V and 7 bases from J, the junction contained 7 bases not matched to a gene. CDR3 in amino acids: CSVERDRAGEQYF. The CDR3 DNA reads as TGCAGCGTTGAGAGGGACAGGGCGGGGGAGCAGTACTTC.

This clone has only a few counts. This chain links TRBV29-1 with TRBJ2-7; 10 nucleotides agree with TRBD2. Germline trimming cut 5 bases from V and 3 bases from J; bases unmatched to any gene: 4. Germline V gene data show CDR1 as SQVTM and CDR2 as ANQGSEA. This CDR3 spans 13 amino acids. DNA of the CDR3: TGCAGCGTTCGTCCTAGCGGGAGCTACGAGCAGTACTTC. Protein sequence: CSVRPSGSYEQYF.

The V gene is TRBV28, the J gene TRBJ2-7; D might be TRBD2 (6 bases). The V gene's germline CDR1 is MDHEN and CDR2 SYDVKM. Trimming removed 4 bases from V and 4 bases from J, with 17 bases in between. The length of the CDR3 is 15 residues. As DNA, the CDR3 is TGTGCCAGCAGTTCCCCCGGGACTCCTCGATACGAGCAGTACTTC. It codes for CASSSPGTPRYEQYF.